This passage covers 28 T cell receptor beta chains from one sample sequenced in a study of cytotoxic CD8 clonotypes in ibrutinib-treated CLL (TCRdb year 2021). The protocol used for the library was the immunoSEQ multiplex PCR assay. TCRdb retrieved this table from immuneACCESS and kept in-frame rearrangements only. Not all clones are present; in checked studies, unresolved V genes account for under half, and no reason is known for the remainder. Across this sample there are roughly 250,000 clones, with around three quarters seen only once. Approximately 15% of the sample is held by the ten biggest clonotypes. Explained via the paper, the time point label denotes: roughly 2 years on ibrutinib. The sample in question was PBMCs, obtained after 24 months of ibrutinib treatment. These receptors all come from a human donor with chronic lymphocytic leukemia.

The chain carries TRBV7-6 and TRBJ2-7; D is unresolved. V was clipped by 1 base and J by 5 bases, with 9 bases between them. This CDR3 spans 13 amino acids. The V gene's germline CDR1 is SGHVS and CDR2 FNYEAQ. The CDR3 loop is CASSLGVVDEQYF. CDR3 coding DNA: TGTGCCAGCAGCTTAGGGGTGGTAGACGAGCAGTACTTC.

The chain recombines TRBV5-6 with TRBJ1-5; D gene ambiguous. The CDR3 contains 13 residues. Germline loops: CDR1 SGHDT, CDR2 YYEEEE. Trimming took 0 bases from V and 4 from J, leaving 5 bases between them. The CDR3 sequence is CASSLGKNQPQHF. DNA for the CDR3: TGTGCCAGCAGCTTGGGGAAGAATCAGCCCCAGCATTTT.

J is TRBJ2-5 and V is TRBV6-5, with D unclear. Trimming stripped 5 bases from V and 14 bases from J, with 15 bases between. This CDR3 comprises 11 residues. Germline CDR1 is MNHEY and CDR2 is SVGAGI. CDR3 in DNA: TGTGCCAGCAGTGGCCGGGCAACGACCTACTTC. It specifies CASSGRATTYF.

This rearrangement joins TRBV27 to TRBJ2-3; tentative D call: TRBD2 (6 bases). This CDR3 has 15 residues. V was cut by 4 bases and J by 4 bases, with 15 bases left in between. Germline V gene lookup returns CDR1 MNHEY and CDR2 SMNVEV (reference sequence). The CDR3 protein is CASSYGLNSPDTQYF. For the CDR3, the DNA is TGTGCCAGCAGTTATGGACTAAACTCCCCAGATACGCAGTATTTT.

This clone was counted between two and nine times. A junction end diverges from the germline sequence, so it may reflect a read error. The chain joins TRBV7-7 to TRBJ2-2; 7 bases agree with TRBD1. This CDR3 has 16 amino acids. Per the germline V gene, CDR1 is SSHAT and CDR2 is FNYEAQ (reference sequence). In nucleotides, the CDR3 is TGTGCTAGCAGCTCCCGGGACAGCTCGAACACCGGGGAGCTGTTTTTT. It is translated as CASSSRDSSNTGELFF.

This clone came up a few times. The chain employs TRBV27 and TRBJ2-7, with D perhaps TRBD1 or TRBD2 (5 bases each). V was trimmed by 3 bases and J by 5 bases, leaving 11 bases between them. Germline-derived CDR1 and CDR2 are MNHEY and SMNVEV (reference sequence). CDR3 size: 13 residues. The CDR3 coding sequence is TGTGCCAGCAGTTTTCTCCGGGGCCACGAGCAGTACTTC. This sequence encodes CASSFLRGHEQYF.

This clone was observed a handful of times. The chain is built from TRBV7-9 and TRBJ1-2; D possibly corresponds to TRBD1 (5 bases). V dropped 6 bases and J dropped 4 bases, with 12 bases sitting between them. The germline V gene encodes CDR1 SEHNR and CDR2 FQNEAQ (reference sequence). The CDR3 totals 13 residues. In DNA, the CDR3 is TGTGCCAGCAGTTTCCAGGGTGTCTATGGCTACACCTTC. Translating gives CASSFQGVYGYTF.

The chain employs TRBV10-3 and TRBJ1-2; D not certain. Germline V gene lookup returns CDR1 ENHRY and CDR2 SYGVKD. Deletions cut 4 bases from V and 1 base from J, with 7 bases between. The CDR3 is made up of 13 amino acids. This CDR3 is CAISATDNYGYTF. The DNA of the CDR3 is TGTGCCATCAGTGCTACGGATAACTATGGCTACACCTTC.

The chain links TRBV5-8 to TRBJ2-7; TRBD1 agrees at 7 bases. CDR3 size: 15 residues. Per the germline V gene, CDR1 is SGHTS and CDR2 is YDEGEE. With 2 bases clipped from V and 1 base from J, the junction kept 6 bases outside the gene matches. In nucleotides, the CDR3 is TGTGCCAGCAGCTTACAACCGGGACAGTCCTACGAGCAGTACTTC. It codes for CASSLQPGQSYEQYF.

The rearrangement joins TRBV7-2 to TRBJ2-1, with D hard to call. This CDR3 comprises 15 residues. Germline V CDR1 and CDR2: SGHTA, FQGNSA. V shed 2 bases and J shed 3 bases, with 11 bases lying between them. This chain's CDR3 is CASSLLLTSYNEQFF. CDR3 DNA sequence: TGTGCCAGCAGCTTACTTTTGACGAGCTACAATGAGCAGTTCTTC.

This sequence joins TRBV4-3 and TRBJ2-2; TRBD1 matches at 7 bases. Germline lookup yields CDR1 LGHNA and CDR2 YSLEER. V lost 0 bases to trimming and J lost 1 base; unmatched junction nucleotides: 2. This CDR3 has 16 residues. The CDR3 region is CASSQDWTGNTGELFF. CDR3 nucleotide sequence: TGCGCCAGCAGCCAAGATTGGACAGGGAACACCGGGGAGCTGTTTTTT.

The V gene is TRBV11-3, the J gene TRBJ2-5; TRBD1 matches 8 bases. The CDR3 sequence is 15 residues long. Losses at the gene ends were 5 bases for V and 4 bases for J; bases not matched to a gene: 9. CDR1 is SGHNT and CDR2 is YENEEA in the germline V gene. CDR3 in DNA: TGTGCCAGCAGCCACGGACAGGGTTTAAGAGAGACCCAGTACTTC. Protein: CASSHGQGLRETQYF.

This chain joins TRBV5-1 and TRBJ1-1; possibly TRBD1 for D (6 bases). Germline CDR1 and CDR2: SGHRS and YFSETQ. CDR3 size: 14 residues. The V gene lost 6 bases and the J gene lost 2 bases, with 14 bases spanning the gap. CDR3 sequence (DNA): TGCGCCAGCACCAAGGACAGTACCAACACTGAAGCTTTCTTT. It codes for CASTKDSTNTEAFF.

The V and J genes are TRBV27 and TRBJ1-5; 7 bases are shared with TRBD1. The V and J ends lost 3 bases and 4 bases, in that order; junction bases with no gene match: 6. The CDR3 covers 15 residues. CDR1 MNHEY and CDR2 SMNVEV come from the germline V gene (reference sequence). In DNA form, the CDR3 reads TGTGCCAGCAGTTTGGAGGGGGCCAAGAATCAGCCCCAGCATTTT. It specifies CASSLEGAKNQPQHF.

CDR3 in amino acids: CASSLEGNIQYF. The CDR3 DNA reads TGTGCCAGCAGCTTAGAGGGAAACATTCAGTACTTC. The chain is built from TRBV13 and TRBJ2-4, with no clear D. Germline V CDR1 and CDR2: PRHDT, FYEKMQ (reference sequence). The CDR3 runs to 12 residues. Trimming stripped 1 base from V and 6 bases from J, with 4 bases between. The variable domain in full, with the rest retrieved from reference TRBV13 and TRBJ2-4, is AAGVIQSPRHLIKEKRETATLKCYPIPRHDTVYWYQQGPGQDPQFLISFYEKMQSDKGSIPDRFSAQQFSDYHSELNMSSLELGDSALYFCASSLEGNIQYFGAGTRLSVL.

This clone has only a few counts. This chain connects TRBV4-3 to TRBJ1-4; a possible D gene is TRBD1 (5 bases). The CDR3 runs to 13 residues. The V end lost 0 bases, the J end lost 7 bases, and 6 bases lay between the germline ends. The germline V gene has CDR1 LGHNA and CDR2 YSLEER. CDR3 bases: TGCGCCAGCAGCCAAGAGGGGGGTGAAAAACTGTTTTTT. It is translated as CASSQEGGEKLFF.

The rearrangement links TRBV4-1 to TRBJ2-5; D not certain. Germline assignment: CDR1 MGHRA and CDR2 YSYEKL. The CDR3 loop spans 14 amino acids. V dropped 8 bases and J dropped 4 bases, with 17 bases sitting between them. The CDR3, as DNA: TGCGCCAGCGGACGAGACAAGCGAGGAGAGACCCAGTACTTC. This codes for CASGRDKRGETQYF.

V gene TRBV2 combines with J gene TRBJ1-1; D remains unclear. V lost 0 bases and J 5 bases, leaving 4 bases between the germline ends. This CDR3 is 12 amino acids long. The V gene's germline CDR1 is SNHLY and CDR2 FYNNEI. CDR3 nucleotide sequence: TGTGCCAGCAGTGAAGCGGTGACTGAAGCTTTCTTT. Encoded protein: CASSEAVTEAFF.

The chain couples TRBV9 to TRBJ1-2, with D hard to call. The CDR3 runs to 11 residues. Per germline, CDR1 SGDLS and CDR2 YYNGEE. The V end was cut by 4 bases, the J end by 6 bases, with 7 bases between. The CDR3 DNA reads TGTGCCAGCAGCATGACAAATGGCTACACCTTC. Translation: CASSMTNGYTF.

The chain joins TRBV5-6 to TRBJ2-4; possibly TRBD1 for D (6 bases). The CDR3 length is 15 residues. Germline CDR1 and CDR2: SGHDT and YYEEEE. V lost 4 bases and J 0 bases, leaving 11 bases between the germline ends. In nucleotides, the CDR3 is TGTGCCAGCAGCCCTCAGGGGAAAGCCAAAAACATTCAGTACTTC. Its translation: CASSPQGKAKNIQYF.

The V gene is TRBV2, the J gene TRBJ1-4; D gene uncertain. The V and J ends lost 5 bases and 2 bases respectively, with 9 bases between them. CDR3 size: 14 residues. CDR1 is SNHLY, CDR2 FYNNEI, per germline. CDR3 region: CASSLTTTNEKLFF. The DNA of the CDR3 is TGTGCCAGCAGTTTGACCACGACTAATGAAAAACTGTTTTTT.

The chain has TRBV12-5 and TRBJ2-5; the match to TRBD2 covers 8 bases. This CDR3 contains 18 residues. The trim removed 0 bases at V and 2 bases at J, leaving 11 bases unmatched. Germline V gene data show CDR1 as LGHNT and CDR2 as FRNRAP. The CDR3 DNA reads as TGTGCTAGTGGTTTGGTCCAGGGTAGCGGGACGGGGCAAGAGACCCAGTACTTC. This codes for CASGLVQGSGTGQETQYF.

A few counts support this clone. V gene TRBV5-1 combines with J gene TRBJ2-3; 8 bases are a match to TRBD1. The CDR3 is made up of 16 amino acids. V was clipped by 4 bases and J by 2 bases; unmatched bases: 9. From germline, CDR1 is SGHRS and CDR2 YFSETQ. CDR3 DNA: TGCGCCAGCAGCCTCGGACAGGGTTCCTTCACAGATACGCAGTATTTT. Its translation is CASSLGQGSFTDTQYF.

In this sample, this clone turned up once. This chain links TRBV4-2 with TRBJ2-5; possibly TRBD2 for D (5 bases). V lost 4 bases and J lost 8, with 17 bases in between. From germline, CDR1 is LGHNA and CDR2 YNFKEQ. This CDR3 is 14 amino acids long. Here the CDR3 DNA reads TGTGCCAGCAGCCGTGTTGACGATCCGGGAACCCAGTACTTC. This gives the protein CASSRVDDPGTQYF.

CDR3 region: CASSALTRKETQYF. DNA for the CDR3: TGCGCCAGCAGCGCGTTGACTAGAAAAGAGACCCAGTACTTC. The chain combines TRBV5-1 with TRBJ2-5; TRBD2 might be the D (6 bases). CDR3 length: 14 residues. V dropped 4 bases and J dropped 3 bases, with 13 bases sitting between them. Germline CDR1 reads SGHRS; CDR2 reads YFSETQ.

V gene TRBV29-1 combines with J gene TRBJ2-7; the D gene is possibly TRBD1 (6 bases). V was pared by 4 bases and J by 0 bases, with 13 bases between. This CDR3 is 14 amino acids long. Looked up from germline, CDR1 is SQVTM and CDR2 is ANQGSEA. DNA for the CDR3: TGCAGCGTTGCTGGGGGCCTGAGCTCCTACGAGCAGTACTTC. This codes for CSVAGGLSSYEQYF.

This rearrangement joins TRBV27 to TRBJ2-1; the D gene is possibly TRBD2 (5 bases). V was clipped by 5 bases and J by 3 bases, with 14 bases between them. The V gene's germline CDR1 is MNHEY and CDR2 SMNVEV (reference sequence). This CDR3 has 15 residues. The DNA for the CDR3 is TGTGCCAGCAGTGAACTAGGGAGAGTCTACAATGAGCAGTTCTTC. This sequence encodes CASSELGRVYNEQFF.

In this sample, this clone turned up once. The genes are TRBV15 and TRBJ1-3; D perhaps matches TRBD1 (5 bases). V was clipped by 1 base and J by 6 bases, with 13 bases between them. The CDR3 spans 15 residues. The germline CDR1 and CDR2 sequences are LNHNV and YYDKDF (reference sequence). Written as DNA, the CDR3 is TGTGCCACCAGCAGAGCGGCGGGGGGGGAAAACACCATATATTTT. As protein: CATSRAAGGENTIYF.